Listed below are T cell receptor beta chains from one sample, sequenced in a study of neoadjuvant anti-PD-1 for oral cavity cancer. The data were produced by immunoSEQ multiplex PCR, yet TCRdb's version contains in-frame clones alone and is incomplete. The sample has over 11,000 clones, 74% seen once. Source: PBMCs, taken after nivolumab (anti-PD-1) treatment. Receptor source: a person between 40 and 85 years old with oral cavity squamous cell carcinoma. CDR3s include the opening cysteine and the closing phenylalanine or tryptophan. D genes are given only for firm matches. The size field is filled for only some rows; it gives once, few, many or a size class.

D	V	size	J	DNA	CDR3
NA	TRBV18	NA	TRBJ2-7	TGTGCCAGCTCACCGATTTCCGGGACTTCGTCCTACGAGCAGTACTTC	CASSPISGTSSYEQYF
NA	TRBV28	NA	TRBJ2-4	TGTGCCAGCAGTTTTAAGTATGGATCCGCGGCCAAAAACATTCAGTACTTC	CASSFKYGSAAKNIQYF
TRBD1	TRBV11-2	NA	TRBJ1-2	TGTGCCAGCAGCCGAGGACAGGGGGCCAACTATGGCTACACCTTC	CASSRGQGANYGYTF
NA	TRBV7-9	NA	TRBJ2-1	TGTGCCAGCCACGGGCGGCGGGATAGCTCCTACAATGAGCAGTTCTTC	CASHGRRDSSYNEQFF
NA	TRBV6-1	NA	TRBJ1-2	TGTGCCAGCAGTGGACAGTACTTAGATGGCTACACCTTC	CASSGQYLDGYTF
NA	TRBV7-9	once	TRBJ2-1	TGTGCCAGCAGCTTAGAGCGGAGCTGGGTGGGGTACAATGAGCAGTTCTTC	CASSLERSWVGYNEQFF
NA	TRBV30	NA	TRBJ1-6	TGTGCCTGGGAAGCCCCTAGTTCACCCCTCCACTTT	CAWEAPSSPLHF
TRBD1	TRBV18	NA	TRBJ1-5	TGTGCCAGCTCACCACCCGGACAGGGAGATCGTCAGCCCCAGCATTTT	CASSPPGQGDRQPQHF
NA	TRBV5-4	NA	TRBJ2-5	TGTGCCAGCGGCGGACAGAGAGAGACCCAGTACTTC	CASGGQRETQYF
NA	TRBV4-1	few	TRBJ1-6	TGCGCCAGCAGCCAAGACCGACAGAGCTCCTATAATTCACCCCTCCACTTT	CASSQDRQSSYNSPLHF
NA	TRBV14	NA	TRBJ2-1	TGTGCCAGCAGCCAAGATCGGGGATCCCGGCAGTTCTTC	CASSQDRGSRQFF
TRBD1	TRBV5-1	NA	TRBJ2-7	TGCGCCAGCAGCAGGGGACAGGGCTTCTCCTACGAGCAGTACTTC	CASSRGQGFSYEQYF
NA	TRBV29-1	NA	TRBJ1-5	TGCAGCGTTTCCGGGGGAGGGGAGGATCAGCCCCAGCATTTT	CSVSGGGEDQPQHF
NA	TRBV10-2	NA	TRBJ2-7	TGCGCCAGCAGTGAGACTTTGGCGGGTGGGTACTCCTACGAGCAGTACTTC	CASSETLAGGYSYEQYF
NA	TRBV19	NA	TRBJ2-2	TGTGCCAGTAGTCACATCGCGAACACCGGGGAGCTGTTTTTT	CASSHIANTGELFF
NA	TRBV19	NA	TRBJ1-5	TGTGCCAGTGAAATGACTCAGCGGGGTCGTCAGCCCCAGCATTTT	CASEMTQRGRQPQHF
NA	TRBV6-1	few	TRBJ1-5	TGTGCCAGCAGTGAAGGATTGGGGGGTTGGAATCAGCCCCAGCATTTT	CASSEGLGGWNQPQHF
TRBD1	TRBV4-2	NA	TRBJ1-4	TGTGCCAGCAGGCAGACCGGGACAGGGGAAGAAAAACTGTTTTTT	CASRQTGTGEEKLFF
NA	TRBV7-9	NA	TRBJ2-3	TGTGCCAGCAACTTAGAGAGCACAGATACGCAGTATTTT	CASNLESTDTQYF
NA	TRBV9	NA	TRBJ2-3	TGTGCCAGCAGCGCCCAACCGACTAGTCCAGATACGCAGTATTTT	CASSAQPTSPDTQYF
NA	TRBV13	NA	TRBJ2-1	TGTGCCAGCAGCTTTCTCAGTACTTCCTACAATGAGCAGTTCTTC	CASSFLSTSYNEQFF
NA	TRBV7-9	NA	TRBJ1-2	TGTGCCAGCAGCCCGTTCACCGTTCACACCTTC	CASSPFTVHTF
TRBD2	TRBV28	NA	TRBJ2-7	TGTGCCAGCGATACGTGGGCTAGCGGGAGCGACGAGCAGTACTTC	CASDTWASGSDEQYF
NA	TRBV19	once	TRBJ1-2	TGTGCCAGTAGTACGTCCTCGGGGATAGGAGGCTACACCTTC	CASSTSSGIGGYTF
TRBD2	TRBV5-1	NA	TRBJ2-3	TGCGCCAGCAGCTTGGGTCCCGGGAGGTACACAGATACGCAGTATTTT	CASSLGPGRYTDTQYF
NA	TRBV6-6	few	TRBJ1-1	TGTGCCAGCAGTTATAATTCGCCTGGAGCTTTCTTT	CASSYNSPGAFF
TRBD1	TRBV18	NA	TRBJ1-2	TGTGCCAGCTCACTAAACCCGGGACAGGCCAACTATGGCTACACCTTC	CASSLNPGQANYGYTF
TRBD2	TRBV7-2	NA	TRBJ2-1	TGTGCCAGCAGCTTAATGAGGCGGGGGGCAAACTACAATGAGCAGTTCTTC	CASSLMRRGANYNEQFF
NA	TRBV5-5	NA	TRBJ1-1	TGTGCCAGCAGCGGAACAAAAGGCACTGAAGCTTTCTTT	CASSGTKGTEAFF
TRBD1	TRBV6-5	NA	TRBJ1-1	TGTGCCAGCAGTTCGACAGGGCAGAACACTGAAGCTTTCTTT	CASSSTGQNTEAFF
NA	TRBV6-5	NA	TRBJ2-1	TGTGCCAGCAGTCTGACGTCGAGCTCCTACAATGAGCAGTTCTTC	CASSLTSSSYNEQFF
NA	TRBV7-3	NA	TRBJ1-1	TGTGCCAGCAGCTTACTTGGGGACTGGACTGAAGCTTTCTTT	CASSLLGDWTEAFF
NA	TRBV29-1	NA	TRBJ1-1	TGCAGCGTTGTCGGGGGCAACGCTGAAGCTTTCTTT	CSVVGGNAEAFF
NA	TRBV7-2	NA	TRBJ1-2	TGTGCCAGCAGCTTATCAGGGGACTATGGCTACACCTTC	CASSLSGDYGYTF
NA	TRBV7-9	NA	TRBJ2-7	TGTGCCAGCAGCGCATCCTACGAGCAGTACTTC	CASSASYEQYF
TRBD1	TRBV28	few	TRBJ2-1	TGTGCCAGCAGTTTAGGACAGGGGGCTAGAGATGAGCAGTTCTTC	CASSLGQGARDEQFF
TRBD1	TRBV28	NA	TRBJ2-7	TGTGCCAGCAGAAGACAGGGGGGATCCTACGAGCAGTACTTC	CASRRQGGSYEQYF
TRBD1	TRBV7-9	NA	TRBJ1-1	TGTGCCAGCAGCTCGGACAGGGGATTGGAGTTGAACACTGAAGCTTTCTTT	CASSSDRGLELNTEAFF
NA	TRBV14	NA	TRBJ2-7	TGTGCCAGCAGCCAAGGGGGGTACGAGCAGTACTTC	CASSQGGYEQYF
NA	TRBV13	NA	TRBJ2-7	TGTGCCAGCAGCTCCCCCGGGGGAGAGCAGTACTTC	CASSSPGGEQYF
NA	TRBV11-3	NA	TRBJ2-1	TGTGCCAGCAGCCTAGGGGTCAATGAGCAGTTCTTC	CASSLGVNEQFF
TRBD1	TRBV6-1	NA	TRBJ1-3	TGTGCCAGCAGTGAACACAGGGGGACTGGAAACACCATATATTTT	CASSEHRGTGNTIYF
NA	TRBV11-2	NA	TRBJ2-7	TGTGCCAGCAGCTTAGTTGCGGAGCAGTACTTC	CASSLVAEQYF
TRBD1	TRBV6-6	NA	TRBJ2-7	TGTGCCAGCAGTGCGACAGGGGGGGCCGAGCAGTACTTC	CASSATGGAEQYF
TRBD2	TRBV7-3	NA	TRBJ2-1	TGTGCCAGCAGCGCCCCTAGCGGGAGGGACAATGAGCAGTTCTTC	CASSAPSGRDNEQFF
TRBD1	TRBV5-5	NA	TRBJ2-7	TGTGCCAGCAGCTTGGCAGGGGGCCCCTACGAGCAGTACTTC	CASSLAGGPYEQYF
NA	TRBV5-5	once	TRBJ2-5	TGTGCCAGCGGAACGAGGGGCCAAGAGACCCAGTACTTC	CASGTRGQETQYF
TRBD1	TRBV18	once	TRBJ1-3	TGTGCCAGCTCGCCTGGTACCGGGACAGGGAGTGGAAACACCATATATTTT	CASSPGTGTGSGNTIYF
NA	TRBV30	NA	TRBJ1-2	TGTGCTTATAAAGATCAGGGGTCTGGGTATGGCTACACCTTC	CAYKDQGSGYGYTF
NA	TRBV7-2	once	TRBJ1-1	TGTGCCAGCAGCTTACAGATTTCGGGCCGTGAAGCTTTCTTT	CASSLQISGREAFF
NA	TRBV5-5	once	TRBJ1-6	TGTGCCAGCAGCCAAAGGACGCTCTTCGGAAATTCACCCCTCCACTTT	CASSQRTLFGNSPLHF
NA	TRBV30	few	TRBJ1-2	TGTGCCTGGAGTGATTTCTGGGAGGGGACCTATGGCTACACCTTC	CAWSDFWEGTYGYTF
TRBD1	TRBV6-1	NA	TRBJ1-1	TGTGCCAGCAGTGATGGTGACAGGGAGGTCTCTGAAGCTTTCTTT	CASSDGDREVSEAFF
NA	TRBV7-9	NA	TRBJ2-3	TGTGCCAGCAGCCAAACCGGGCCCCTGGATACGCAGTATTTT	CASSQTGPLDTQYF